The T cell receptor beta chain described here comes from a study of vaccination and CD4 T cells after COVID-19. Study information: By nasal swab PCR, the convalescent patients were SARS-CoV-2 positive, with ten or so mild cases and one severe.

Oncomine TCR Beta short-read sequencing was applied to DNA from cultured CD4+ T cells. Cultured CD4+ T cells were the source of extracted genomic DNA. Each CDR3 protein gets one entry after TCRdb re-called the PCR reads with MiXCR. This sample has 20,000 to 30,000 distinct CDR3 sequences; 28% occur once, and the top ten carry around 7.4%. In germline, CDR1 is MDHEN, CDR2 SYDVKM. The CDR3 spans 14 residues. V was pared by 2 bases and J by 3 bases, with 8 bases between. Time point here: late sampling 161 to 241 days after vaccination in a few convalescent patients. Sample treatment: approximately 9-day PBMC culture with coronavirus spike peptide pools or control peptides (ViraFEST assay). Only a few counts were recorded for this clonotype. No antigen is known for it.

The chain links TRBV28 to TRBJ1-5; D call uncertain. The origin of this receptor is a human donor who had recovered from COVID-19. The sample consisted of CD4+ T cells from blood, cultured in vitro, taken about 7 months after SARS-CoV-2 vaccination. CDR3 bases: TGTGCCAGCAGTTTACAGGTAGTCAATCAGCCCCAGCATTTT. Amino acid sequence: CASSLQVVNQPQHF.